This record covers a single TCR beta chain. Libraries were prepared by immunoSEQ multiplex PCR; TCRdb keeps only in-frame clonotypes and omits some of them. The sample holds some 330,000 clones, approximately 88% seen once. The data belong to a study of blood T cell repertoires in COVID-19. Study-level background: Samples of COVID-19 (acute and convalescent) were obtained from the United States, Italy and Spain.

Germline V lookup: CDR1 MNHNY, CDR2 SVGAGI (reference sequence). This CDR3 has 11 amino acids. V was trimmed by 5 bases and J by 14 bases, leaving 10 bases between them. The chain uses TRBV6-6 and TRBJ1-6; D unresolved. Sequenced input: PBMCs or T cells enriched from blood (not recorded which). This clonotype originated in a man under 40 who had recovered from COVID-19. DNA for the CDR3: TGTGCCAGCAGTCCCAGTTCGTCCCTCCACTTT. Its translation is CASSPSSSLHF.